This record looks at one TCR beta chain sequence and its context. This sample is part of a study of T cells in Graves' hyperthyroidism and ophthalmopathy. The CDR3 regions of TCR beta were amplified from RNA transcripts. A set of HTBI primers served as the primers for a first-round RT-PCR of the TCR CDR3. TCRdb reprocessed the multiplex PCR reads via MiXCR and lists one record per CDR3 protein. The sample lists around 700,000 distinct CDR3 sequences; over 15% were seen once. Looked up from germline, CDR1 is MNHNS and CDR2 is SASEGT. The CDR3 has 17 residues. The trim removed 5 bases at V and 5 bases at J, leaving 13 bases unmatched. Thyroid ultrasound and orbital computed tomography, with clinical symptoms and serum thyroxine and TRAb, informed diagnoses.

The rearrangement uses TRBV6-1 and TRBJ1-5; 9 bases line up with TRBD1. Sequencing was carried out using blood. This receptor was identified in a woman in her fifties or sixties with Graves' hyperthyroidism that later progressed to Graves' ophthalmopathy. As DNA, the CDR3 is TGTGCCAGCAGTTATCCGGACAGGGGTAAAGCTGATCAGCCCCAGCATTTT. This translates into CASSYPDRGKADQPQHF.